This T cell receptor (beta chain) was recovered during a study of blood T cell repertoires in COVID-19. Across the whole study: T cells, B-cell-depleted T cells, or PBMCs supplied cDNA or gDNA.

This CDR3 comprises 14 residues. CDR1 is SGDLS and CDR2 is YYNGEE in the germline V gene. Trimming left V 3 bases short and J 7 bases short, with 11 bases between. Data came from immunoSEQ multiplex PCR; TCRdb stores just in-frame clones and leaves some out. The top ten hold approximately 2% of the sample, which has around 450,000 clones, roughly nine tenths seen once. Sequencing was done on a sample of PBMCs or T cells enriched from blood (not recorded which). The source of this sequence is a woman in her late teens or twenties with acute COVID-19. The rearrangement joins TRBV9 to TRBJ1-6; D is possibly TRBD1 (6 bases). Written as DNA, the CDR3 is TGTGCCAGCAGCGCCCAGGGGAACAATTCACCCCTCCACTTT. It specifies CASSAQGNNSPLHF.